What follows describes a single TCR beta chain. This entry comes from a study of OX40 agonist ivuxolimab in advanced cancers. Sequencing was performed with immunoSEQ multiplex PCR; in TCRdb, only in-frame clones are kept and a portion is missing. Among approximately 100,000 clones listed, 90% were seen once. CDR3 length: 15 amino acids. The germline CDR1 and CDR2 sequences are LNHDA and SQIVND (reference sequence). Trimming removed 5 bases from V and 0 bases from J; junction bases left unmatched: 6. The sample was CD4+ or CD8+ T cells sorted from blood, taken in a trial of the OX40 agonist ivuxolimab. This chain joins TRBV19 and TRBJ2-7; 8 nucleotides match TRBD1. The clonotype was recovered from an adult with an advanced solid tumor such as melanoma, head and neck, liver or kidney cancer. The CDR3 spells CASSDFGTGSYEQYF. The CDR3 DNA follows: TGTGCCAGTAGTGACTTCGGGACAGGCTCCTACGAGCAGTACTTC. The variable domain in full, with the rest retrieved from reference TRBV19 and TRBJ2-7, is DGGITQSPKYLFRKEGQNVTLSCEQNLNHDAMYWYRQDPGQGLRLIYYSQIVNDFQKGDIAEGYSVSREKKESFPLTVTSAQKNPTAFYLCASSDFGTGSYEQYFGPGTRLTVT.